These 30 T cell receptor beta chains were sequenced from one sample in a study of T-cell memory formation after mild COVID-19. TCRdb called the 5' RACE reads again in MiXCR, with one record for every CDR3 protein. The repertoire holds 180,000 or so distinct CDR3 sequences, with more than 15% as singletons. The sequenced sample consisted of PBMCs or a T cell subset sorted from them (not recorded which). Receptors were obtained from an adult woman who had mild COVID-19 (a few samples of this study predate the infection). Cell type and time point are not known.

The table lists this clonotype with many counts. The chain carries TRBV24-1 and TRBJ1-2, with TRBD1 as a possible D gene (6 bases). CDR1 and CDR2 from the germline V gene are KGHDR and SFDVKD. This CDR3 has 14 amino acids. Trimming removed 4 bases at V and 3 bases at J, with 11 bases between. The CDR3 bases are TGTGCCACCAGTGAGCCGACAGGCTACTATGGCTACACCTTC. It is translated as CATSEPTGYYGYTF.

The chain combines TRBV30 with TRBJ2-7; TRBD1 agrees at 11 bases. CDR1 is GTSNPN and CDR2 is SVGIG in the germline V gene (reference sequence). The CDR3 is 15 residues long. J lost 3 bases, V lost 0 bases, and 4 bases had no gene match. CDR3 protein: CAWSVGGTGGYEQYF. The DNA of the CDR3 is TGTGCCTGGAGTGTAGGCGGGACAGGGGGCTACGAGCAGTACTTC.

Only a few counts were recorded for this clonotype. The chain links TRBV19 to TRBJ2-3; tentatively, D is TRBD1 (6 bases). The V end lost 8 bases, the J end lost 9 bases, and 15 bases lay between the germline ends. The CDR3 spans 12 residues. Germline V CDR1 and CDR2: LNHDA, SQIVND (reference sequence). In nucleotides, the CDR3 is TGTGCCAGTTCCTGGCTCGGACAGACGCAGTATTTT. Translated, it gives CASSWLGQTQYF. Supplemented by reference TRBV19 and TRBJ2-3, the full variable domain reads DGGITQSPKYLFRKEGQNVTLSCEQNLNHDAMYWYRQDPGQGLRLIYYSQIVNDFQKGDIAEGYSVSREKKESFPLTVTSAQKNPTAFYLCASSWLGQTQYFGPGTRLTVL.

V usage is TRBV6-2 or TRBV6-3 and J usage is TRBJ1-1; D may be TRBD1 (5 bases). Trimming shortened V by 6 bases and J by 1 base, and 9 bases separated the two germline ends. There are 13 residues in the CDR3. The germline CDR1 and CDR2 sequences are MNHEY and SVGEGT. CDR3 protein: CASRNGANTEAFF. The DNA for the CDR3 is TGTGCCAGCAGGAACGGGGCGAACACTGAAGCTTTCTTT.

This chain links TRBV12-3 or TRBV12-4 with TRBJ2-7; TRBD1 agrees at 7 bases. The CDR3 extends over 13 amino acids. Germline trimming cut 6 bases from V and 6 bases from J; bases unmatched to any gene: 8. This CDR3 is CASRVTGVREQYF. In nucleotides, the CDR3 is TGTGCCAGCAGGGTTACAGGGGTTCGCGAGCAGTACTTC.

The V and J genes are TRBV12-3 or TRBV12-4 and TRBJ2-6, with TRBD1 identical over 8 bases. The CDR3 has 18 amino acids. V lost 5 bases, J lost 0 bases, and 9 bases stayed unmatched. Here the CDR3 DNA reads TGTGCCAGCAGTAAGAACAGGGGGTACTACTCTGGGGCCAACGTCCTGACTTTC. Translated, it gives CASSKNRGYYSGANVLTF.

CDR3 protein: CASSYDSSSYNEQFF. CDR3 nucleotides: TGTGCCAGCAGCTACGACTCGAGCTCCTACAATGAGCAGTTCTTC. The V and J genes are TRBV7-1 and TRBJ2-1; no clear D. TRBV7-1 has ORF status, its function being uncertain. With 4 bases removed from V and 0 bases from J, the gap between germline ends came to 10 bases. The CDR3 is 15 residues long.

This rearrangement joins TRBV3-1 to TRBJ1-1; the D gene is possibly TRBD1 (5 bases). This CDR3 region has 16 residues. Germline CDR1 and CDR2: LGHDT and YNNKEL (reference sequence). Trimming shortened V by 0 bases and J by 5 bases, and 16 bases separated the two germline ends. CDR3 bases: TGTGCCAGCAGCCAAGAGGGGAGGATCAGGGCTACTGAAGCTTTCTTT. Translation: CASSQEGRIRATEAFF.

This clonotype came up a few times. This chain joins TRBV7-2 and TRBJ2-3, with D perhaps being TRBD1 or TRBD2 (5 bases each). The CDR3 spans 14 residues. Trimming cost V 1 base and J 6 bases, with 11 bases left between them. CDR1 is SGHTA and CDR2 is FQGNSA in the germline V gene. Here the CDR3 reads CASSLGVGTDTQYF. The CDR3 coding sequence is TGTGCCAGCAGCTTAGGGGTCGGGACGGATACGCAGTATTTT.

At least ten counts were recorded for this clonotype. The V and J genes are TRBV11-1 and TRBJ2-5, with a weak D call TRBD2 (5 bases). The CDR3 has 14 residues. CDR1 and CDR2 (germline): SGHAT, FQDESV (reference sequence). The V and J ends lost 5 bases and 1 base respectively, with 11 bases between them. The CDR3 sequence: CASSRSRAQETQYF. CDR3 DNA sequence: TGTGCCAGCAGCCGATCGCGGGCCCAAGAGACCCAGTACTTC.

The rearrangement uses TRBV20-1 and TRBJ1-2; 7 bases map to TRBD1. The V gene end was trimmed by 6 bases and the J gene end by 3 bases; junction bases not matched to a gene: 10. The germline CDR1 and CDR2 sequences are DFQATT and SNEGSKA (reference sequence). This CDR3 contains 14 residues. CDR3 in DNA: TGCAGTGCCGCCCCAGGGGGGAGGGACTATGGCTACACCTTC. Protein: CSAAPGGRDYGYTF.

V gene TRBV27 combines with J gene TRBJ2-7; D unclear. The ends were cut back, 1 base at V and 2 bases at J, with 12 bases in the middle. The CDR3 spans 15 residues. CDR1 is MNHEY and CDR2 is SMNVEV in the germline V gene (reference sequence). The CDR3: CASSLLGQTTYEQYF. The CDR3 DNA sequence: TGTGCCAGCAGTTTATTAGGCCAGACGACCTACGAGCAGTACTTC.

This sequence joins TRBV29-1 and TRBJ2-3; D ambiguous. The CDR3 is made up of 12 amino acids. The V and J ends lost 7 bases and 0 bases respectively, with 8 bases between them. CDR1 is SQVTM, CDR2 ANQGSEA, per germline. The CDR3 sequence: CSESTSTDTQYF. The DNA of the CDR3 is TGCAGCGAATCCACTAGCACAGATACGCAGTATTTT.

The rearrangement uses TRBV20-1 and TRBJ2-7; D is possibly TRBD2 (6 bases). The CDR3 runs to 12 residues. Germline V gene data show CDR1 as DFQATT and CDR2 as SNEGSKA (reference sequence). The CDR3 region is CRARDFSYEQYF. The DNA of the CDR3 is TGCAGGGCGCGGGACTTCTCCTACGAGCAGTACTTC.

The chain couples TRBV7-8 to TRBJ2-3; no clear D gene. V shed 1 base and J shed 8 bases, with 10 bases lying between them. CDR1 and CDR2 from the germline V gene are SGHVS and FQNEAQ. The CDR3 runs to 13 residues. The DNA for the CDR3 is TGTGCCAGCAGCTTAGATAGTTCTGTTACGCAGTATTTT. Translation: CASSLDSSVTQYF.

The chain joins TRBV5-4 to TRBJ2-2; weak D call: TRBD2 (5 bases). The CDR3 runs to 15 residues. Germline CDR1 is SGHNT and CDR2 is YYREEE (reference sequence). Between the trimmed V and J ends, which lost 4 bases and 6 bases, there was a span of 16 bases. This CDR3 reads CASSRTGIVAGELFF. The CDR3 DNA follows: TGTGCCAGCAGCCGGACCGGGATTGTAGCCGGGGAGCTGTTTTTT.

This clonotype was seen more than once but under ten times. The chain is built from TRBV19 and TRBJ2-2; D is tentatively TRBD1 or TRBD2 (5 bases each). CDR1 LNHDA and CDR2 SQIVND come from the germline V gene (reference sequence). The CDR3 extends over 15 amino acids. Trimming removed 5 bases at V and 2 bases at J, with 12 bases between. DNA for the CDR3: TGTGCCAGTAGTCGAGGGACCTTAAACACCGGGGAGCTGTTTTTT. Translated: CASSRGTLNTGELFF. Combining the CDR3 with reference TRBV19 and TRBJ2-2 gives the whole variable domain DGGITQSPKYLFRKEGQNVTLSCEQNLNHDAMYWYRQDPGQGLRLIYYSQIVNDFQKGDIAEGYSVSREKKESFPLTVTSAQKNPTAFYLCASSRGTLNTGELFFGEGSRLTVL.

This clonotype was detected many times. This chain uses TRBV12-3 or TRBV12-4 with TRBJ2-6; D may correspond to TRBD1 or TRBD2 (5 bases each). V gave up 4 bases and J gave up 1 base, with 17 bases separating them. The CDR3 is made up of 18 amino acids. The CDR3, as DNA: TGTGCCAGCAGTTCGGGACCTACTAGGGGATCTGGGGCCAACGTCCTGACTTTC. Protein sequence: CASSSGPTRGSGANVLTF.

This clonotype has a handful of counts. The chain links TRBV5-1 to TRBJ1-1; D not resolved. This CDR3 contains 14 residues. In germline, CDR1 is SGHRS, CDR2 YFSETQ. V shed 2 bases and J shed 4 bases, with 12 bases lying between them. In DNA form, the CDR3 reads TGCGCCAGCAGCTTACCCGGGGTTAGCACTGAAGCTTTCTTT. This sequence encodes CASSLPGVSTEAFF.

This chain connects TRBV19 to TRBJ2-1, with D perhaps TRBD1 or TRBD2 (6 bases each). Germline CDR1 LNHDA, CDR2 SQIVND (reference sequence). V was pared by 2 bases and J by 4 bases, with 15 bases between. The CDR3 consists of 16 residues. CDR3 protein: CASSITGGTPYNEQFF. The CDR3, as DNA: TGTGCCAGTAGTATAACCGGGGGCACACCGTACAATGAGCAGTTCTTC.

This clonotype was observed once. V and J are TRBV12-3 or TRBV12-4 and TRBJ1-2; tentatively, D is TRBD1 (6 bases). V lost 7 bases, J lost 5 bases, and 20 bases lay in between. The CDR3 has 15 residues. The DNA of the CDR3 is TGTGCCAGCAAACCCCTCCACGGGGGCGTGTATGGCTACACCTTC. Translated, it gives CASKPLHGGVYGYTF.

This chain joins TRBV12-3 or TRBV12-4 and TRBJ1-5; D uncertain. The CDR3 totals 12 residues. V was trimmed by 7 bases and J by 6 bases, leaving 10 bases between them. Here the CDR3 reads CASTRAAQPQHF. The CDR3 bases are TGTGCCAGCACCCGTGCGGCTCAGCCCCAGCATTTT.

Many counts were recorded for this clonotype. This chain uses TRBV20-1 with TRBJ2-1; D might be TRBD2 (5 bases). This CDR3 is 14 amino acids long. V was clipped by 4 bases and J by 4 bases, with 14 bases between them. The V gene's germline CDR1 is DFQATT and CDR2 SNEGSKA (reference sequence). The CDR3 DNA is TGCAGTGCTAACACCGGGGAAACGTACAATGAGCAGTTCTTC. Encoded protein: CSANTGETYNEQFF.

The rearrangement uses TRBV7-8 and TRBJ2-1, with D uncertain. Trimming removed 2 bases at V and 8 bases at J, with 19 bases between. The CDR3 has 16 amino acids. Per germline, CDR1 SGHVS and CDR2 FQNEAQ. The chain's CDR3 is CASSLIHPRLGDEQFF. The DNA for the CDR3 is TGTGCCAGCAGCTTAATTCATCCTAGACTGGGCGATGAGCAGTTCTTC.

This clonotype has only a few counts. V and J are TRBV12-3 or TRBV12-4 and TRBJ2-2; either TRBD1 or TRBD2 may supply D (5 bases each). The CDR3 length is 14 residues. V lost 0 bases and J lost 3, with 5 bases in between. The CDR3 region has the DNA TGTGCCAGCAGTTTAGCGGGGGACACCGGGGAGCTGTTTTTT. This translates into CASSLAGDTGELFF.

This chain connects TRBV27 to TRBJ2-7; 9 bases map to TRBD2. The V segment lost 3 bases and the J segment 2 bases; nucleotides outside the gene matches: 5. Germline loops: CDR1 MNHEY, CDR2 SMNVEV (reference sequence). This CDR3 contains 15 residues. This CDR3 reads CASSFSAGGTYEQYF. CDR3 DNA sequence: TGTGCCAGCAGTTTTTCAGCGGGAGGTACCTACGAGCAGTACTTC.

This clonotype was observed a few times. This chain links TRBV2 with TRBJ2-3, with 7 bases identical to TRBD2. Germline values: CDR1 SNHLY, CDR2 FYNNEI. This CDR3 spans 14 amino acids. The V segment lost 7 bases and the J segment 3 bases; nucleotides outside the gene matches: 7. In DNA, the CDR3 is TGTGCCAGCACGCGGGGAGGGGCAACAGATACGCAGTATTTT. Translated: CASTRGGATDTQYF.

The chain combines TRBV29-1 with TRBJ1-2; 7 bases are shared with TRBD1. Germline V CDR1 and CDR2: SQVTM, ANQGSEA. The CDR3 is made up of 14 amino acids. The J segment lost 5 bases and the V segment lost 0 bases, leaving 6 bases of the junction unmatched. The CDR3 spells CSVEETGSPYGYTF. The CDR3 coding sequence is TGCAGCGTTGAAGAGACAGGGTCCCCTTATGGCTACACCTTC.

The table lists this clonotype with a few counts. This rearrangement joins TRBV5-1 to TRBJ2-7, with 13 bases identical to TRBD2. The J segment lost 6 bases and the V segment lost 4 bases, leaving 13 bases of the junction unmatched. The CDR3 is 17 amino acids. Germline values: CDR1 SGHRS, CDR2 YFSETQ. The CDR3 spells CASSLRLAGGPGGEQYF. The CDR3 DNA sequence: TGCGCCAGCAGCCTGAGACTAGCGGGAGGCCCAGGGGGCGAGCAGTACTTC.

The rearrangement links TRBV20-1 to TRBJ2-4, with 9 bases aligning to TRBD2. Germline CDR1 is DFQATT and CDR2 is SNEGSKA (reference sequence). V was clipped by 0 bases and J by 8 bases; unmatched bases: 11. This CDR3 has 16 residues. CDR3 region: CSARDFVGTSRDIQYF. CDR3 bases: TGCAGTGCTAGAGATTTTGTTGGGACTAGCAGGGACATTCAGTACTTC.